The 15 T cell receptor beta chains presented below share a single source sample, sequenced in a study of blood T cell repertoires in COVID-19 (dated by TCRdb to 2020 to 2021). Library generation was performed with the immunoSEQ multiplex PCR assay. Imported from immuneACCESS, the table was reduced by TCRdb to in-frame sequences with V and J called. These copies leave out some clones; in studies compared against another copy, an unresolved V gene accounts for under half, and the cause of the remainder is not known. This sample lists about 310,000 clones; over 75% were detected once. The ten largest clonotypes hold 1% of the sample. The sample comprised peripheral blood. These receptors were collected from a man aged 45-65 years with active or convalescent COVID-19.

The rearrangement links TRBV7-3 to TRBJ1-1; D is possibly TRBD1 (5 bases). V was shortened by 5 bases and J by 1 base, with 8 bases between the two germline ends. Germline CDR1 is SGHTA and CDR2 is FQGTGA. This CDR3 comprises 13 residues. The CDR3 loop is CASSQGANTEAFF. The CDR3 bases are TGTGCCAGCAGCCAAGGGGCGAACACTGAAGCTTTCTTT.

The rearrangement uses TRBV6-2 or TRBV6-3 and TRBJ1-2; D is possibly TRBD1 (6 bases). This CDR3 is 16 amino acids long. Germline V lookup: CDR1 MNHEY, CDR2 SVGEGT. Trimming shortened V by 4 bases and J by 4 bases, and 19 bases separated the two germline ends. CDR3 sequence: CASSSPGQIAGYGYTF. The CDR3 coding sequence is TGTGCCAGCAGTTCCCCAGGACAGATCGCGGGCTATGGCTACACCTTC.

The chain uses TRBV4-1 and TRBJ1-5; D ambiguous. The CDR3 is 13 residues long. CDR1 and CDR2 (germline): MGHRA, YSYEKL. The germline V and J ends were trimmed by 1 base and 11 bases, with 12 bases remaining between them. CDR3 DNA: TGCGCCAGCAGCCAAGTAGGAGGCTCGGCCCAGCATTTT. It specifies CASSQVGGSAQHF.

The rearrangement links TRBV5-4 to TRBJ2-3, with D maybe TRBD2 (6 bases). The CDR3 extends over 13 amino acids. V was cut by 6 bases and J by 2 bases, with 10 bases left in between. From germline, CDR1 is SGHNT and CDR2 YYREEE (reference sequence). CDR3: CASTRGATDTQYF. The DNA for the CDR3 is TGTGCCAGCACGCGGGGAGCCACAGATACGCAGTATTTT.

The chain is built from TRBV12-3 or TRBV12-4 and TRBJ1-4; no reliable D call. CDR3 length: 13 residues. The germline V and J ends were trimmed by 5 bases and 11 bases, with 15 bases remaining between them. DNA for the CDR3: TGTGCCAGCAGTCCCCGCTACCCGTCTAAACTGTTTTTT. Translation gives CASSPRYPSKLFF.

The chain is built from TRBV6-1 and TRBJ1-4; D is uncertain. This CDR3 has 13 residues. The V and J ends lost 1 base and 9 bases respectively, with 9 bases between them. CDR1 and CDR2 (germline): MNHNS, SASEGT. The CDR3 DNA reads TGTGCCAGCAGTGAAGTCGATTACAAAAAACTGTTTTTT. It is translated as CASSEVDYKKLFF.

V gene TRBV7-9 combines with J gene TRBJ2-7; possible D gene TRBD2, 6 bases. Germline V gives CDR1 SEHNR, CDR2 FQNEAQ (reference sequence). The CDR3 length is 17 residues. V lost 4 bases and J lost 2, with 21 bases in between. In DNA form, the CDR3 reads TGTGCCAGCAGCTCGGCATTAAGCGGGCCCCATCCCTACGAGCAGTACTTC. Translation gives CASSSALSGPHPYEQYF.

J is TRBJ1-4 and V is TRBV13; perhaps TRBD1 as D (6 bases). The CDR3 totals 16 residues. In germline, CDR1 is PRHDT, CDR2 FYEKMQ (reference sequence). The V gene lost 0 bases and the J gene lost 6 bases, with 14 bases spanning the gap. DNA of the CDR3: TGTGCCAGCAGCTTAGGCCGTTACAGGGAGCATGAAAAACTGTTTTTT. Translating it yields CASSLGRYREHEKLFF.

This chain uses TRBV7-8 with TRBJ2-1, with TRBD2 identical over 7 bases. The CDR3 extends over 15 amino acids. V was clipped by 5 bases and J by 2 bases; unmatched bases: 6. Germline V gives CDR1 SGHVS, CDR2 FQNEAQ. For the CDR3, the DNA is TGTGCCAGCAGCCCTAGCGGTATAACCTACAATGAGCAGTTCTTC. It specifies CASSPSGITYNEQFF.

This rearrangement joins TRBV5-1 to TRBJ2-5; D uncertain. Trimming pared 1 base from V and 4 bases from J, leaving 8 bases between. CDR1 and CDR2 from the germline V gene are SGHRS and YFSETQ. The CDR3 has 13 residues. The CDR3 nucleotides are TGCGCCAGCAGCTTGATTGTTCTAGAGACCCAGTACTTC. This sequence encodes CASSLIVLETQYF.

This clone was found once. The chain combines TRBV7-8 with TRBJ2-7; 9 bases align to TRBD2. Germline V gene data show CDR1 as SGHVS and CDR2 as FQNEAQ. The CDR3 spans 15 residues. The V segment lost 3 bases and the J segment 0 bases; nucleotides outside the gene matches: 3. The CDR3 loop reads CASSLTSGLSYEQYF. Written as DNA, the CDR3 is TGTGCCAGCAGCTTGACTAGCGGCCTCTCCTACGAGCAGTACTTC.

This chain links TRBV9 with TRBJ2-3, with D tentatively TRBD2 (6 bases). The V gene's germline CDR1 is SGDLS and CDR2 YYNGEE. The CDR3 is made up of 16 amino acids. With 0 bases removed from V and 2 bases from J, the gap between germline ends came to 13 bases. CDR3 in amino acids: CASSVGWDSYTDTQYF. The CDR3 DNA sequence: TGTGCCAGCAGCGTAGGATGGGACTCATACACAGATACGCAGTATTTT.

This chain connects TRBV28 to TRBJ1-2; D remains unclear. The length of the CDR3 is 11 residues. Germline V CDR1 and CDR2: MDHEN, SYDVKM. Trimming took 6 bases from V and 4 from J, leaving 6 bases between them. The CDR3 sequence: CASSQIYGYTF. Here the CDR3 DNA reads TGTGCCAGCAGCCAGATCTATGGCTACACCTTC.

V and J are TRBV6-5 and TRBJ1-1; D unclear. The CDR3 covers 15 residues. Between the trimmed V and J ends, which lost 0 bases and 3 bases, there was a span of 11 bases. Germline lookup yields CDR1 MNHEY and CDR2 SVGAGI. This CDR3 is CASSYSTQFYTEAFF. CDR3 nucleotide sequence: TGTGCCAGCAGTTACTCGACACAGTTCTACACTGAAGCTTTCTTT.

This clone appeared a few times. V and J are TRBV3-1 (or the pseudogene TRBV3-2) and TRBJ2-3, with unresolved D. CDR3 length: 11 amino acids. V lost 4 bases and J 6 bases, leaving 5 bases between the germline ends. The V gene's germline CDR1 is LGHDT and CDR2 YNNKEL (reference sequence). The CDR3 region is CASSRQDTQYF. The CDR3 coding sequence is TGTGCCAGCAGCCGTCAGGATACGCAGTATTTT.